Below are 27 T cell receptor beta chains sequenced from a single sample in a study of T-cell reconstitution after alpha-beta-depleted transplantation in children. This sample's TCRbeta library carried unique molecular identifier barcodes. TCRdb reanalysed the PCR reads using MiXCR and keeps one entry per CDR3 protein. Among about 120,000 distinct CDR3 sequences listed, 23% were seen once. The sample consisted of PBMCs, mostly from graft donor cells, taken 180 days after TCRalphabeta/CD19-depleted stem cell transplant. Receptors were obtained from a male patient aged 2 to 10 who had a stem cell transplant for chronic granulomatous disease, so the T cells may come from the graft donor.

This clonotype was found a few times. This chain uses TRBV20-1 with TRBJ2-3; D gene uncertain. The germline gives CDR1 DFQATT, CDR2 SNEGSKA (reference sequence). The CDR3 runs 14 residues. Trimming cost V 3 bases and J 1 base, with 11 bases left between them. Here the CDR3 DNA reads TGCAGTGCTAGGGGCCACTCAGGCACAGATACGCAGTATTTT. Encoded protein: CSARGHSGTDTQYF.

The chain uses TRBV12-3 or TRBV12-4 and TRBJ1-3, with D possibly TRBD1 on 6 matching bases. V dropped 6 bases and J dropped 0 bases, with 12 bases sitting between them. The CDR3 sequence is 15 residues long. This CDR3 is CASSLDRSSGNTIYF. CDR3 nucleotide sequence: TGTGCCAGCAGCCTTGACAGGTCCTCTGGAAACACCATATATTTT.

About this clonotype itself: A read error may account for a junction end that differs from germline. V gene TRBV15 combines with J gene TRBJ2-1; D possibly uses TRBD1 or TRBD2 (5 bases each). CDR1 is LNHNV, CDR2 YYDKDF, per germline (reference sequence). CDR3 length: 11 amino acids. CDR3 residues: CATSTRTGLLF. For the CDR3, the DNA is TGTGCCACCAGCACCCGAACGGGGCTGCTCTTC. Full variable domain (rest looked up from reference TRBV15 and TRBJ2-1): DAMVIQNPRYQVTQFGKPVTLSCSQTLNHNVMYWYQQKSSQAPKLLFHYYDKDFNNEADTPDNFQSRRPNTSFCFLDIRSPGLGDTAMYLCATSTRTGLLFGPGTRLTVL.

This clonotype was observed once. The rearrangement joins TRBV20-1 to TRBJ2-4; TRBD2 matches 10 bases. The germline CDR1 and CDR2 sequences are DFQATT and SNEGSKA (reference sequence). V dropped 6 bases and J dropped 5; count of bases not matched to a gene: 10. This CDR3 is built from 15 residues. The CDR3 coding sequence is TGCAGTGCCTCGCTTGCTCTAGCGGGAGAAAACATTCAGTACTTC. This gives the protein CSASLALAGENIQYF.

The CDR3: CASSETGADYEQYF. CDR3 coding DNA: TGTGCCAGTAGTGAGACGGGAGCTGACTACGAGCAGTACTTC. This rearrangement joins TRBV19 to TRBJ2-7; D possibly corresponds to TRBD2 (6 bases). The ends were cut back, 5 bases at V and 3 bases at J, with 14 bases in the middle. This CDR3 is built from 14 residues. Germline CDR1 LNHDA, CDR2 SQIVND (reference sequence).

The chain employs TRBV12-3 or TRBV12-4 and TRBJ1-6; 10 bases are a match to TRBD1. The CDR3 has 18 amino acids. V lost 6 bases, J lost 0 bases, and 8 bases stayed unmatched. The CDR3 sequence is CASRPSGTGASYNSPLHF. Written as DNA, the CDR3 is TGTGCCAGCAGACCATCCGGGACAGGGGCCTCCTATAATTCACCCCTCCACTTT.

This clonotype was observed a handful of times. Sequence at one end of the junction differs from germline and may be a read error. Here the CDR3 reads CSAREAAIAKNSQYF. The CDR3 DNA reads TGCAGTGCTAGAGAGGCAGCTATAGCCAAAAACAGTCAGTACTTC. The J gene is TRBJ2-4, the V gene TRBV20-1; D ambiguous. CDR3 length: 15 amino acids. Germline V CDR1 and CDR2: DFQATT, SNEGSKA (reference sequence).

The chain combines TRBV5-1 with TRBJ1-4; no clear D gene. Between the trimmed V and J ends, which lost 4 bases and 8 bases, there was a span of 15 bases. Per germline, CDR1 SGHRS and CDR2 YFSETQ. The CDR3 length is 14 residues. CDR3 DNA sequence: TGCGCCAGCAGCCCGGGCCGAGGAGGGGAAAAACTGTTTTTT. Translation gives CASSPGRGGEKLFF. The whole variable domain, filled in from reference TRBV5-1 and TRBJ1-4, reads KAGVTQTPRYLIKTRGQQVTLSCSPISGHRSVSWYQQTPGQGLQFLFEYFSETQRNKGNFPGRFSGRQFSNSRSEMNVSTLELGDSALYLCASSPGRGGEKLFFGSGTQLSVL.

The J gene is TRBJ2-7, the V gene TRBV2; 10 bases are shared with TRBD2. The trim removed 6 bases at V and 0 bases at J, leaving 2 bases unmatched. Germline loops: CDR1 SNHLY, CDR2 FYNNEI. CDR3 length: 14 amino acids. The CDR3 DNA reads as TGTGCCAGCAGGGGGACTAGCGCCTCCTACGAGCAGTACTTC. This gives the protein CASRGTSASYEQYF.

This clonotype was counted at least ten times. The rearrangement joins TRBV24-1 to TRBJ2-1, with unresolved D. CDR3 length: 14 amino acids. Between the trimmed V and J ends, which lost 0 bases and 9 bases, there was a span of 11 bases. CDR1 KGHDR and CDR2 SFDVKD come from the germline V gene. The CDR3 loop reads CATSDLASGGEQFF. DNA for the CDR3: TGTGCCACCAGTGATTTGGCTAGTGGTGGTGAGCAGTTCTTC.

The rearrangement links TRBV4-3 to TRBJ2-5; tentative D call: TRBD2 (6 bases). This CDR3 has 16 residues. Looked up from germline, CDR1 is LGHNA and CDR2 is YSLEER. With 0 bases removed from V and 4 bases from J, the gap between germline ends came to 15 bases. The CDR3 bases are TGCGCCAGCAGCCAAGATCAGACCGGGGGAAGAGAGACCCAGTACTTC. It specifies CASSQDQTGGRETQYF.

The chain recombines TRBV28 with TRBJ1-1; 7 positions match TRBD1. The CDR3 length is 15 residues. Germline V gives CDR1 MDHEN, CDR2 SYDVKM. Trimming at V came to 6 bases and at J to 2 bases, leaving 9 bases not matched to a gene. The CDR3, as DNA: TGTGCCAGCAGCCTTCACAGGGGAGCCAACACTGAAGCTTTCTTT. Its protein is CASSLHRGANTEAFF.

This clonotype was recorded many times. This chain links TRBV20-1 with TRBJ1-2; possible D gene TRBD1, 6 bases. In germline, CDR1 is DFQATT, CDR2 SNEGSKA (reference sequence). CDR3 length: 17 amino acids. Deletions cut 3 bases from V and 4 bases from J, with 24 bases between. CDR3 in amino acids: CSASTQGRSVIGYGYTF. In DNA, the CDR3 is TGCAGTGCTAGTACTCAGGGGAGGTCTGTAATTGGCTATGGCTACACCTTC.

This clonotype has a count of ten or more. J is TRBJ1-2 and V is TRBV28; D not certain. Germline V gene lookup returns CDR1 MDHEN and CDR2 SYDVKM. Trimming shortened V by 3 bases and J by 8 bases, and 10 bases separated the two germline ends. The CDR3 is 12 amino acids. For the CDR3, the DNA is TGTGCCAGCAGTTTTTCGACGGCGGGCTACACCTTC. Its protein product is CASSFSTAGYTF.

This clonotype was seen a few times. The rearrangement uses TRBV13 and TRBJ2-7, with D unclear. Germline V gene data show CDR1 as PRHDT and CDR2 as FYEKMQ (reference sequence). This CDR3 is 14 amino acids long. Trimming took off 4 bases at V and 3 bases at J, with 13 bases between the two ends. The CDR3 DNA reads TGTGCCAGCAGCTCCCATGGTCTCAACTACGAGCAGTACTTC. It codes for CASSSHGLNYEQYF.

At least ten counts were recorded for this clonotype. CDR3: CASSLAAGANVLTF. The DNA for the CDR3 is TGTGCCAGCTCCCTAGCGGCTGGGGCCAACGTCCTGACTTTC. This chain joins TRBV12-3 or TRBV12-4 and TRBJ2-6; TRBD2 agrees at 7 bases. The CDR3 has 14 amino acids. The J segment lost 2 bases and the V segment lost 8 bases, leaving 3 bases of the junction unmatched.

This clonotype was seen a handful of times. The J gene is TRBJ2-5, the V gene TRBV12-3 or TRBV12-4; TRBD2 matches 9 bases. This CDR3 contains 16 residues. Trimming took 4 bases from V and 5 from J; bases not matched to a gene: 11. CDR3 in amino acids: CASSSNGGLARETQYF. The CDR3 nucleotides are TGTGCCAGCAGTTCTAACGGAGGACTAGCGAGGGAGACCCAGTACTTC.

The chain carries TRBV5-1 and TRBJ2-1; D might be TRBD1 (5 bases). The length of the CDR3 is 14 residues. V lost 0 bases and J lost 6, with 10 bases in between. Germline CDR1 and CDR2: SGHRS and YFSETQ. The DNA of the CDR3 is TGCGCCAGCAGCTTGGGAGGTCAGGGCAATGAGCAGTTCTTC. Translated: CASSLGGQGNEQFF.

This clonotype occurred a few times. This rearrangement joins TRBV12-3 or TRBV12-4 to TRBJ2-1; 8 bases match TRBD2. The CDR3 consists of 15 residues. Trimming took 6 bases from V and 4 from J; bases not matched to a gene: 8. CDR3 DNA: TGTGCCAGCAGCCCTAGCGGGCGAGTGTACAATGAGCAGTTCTTC. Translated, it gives CASSPSGRVYNEQFF.

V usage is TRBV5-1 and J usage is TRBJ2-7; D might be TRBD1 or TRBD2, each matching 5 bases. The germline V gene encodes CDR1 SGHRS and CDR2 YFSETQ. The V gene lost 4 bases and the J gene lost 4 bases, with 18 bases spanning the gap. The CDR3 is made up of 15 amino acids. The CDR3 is CASSLGTEPLYEQYF. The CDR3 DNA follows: TGCGCCAGCAGCCTTGGGACGGAACCCCTTTACGAGCAGTACTTC.

CDR3 coding DNA: TGTGCCAGCAGTTTATCCACAGGATGGGGCTACACCTTC. It yields the protein CASSLSTGWGYTF. The chain joins TRBV12-3 or TRBV12-4 to TRBJ1-2, with D tentatively TRBD1 (5 bases). The V and J ends lost 2 bases and 8 bases respectively, with 12 bases between them. This CDR3 has 13 residues.

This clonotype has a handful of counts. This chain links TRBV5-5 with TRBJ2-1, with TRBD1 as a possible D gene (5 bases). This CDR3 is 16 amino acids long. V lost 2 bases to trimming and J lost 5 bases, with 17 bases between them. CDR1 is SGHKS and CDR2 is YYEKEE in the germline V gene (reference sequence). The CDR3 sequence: CASSFEIHRTNNEQFF. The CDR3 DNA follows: TGTGCCAGCAGCTTCGAGATCCACAGGACGAACAATGAGCAGTTCTTC.

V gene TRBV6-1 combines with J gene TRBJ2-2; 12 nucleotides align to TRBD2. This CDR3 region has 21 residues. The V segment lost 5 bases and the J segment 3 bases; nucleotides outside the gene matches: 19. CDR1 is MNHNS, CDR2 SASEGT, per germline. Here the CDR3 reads CASSTGRLTSGSGLDTGELFF. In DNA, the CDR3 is TGTGCCAGCAGTACCGGGCGTCTGACTAGCGGGAGTGGATTAGACACCGGGGAGCTGTTTTTT.

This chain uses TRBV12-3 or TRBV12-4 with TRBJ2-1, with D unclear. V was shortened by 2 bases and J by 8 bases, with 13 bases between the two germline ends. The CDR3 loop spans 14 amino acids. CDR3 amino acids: CASSLSAGHHEQFF. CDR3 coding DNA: TGTGCCAGCAGTTTATCGGCAGGTCACCATGAGCAGTTCTTC.

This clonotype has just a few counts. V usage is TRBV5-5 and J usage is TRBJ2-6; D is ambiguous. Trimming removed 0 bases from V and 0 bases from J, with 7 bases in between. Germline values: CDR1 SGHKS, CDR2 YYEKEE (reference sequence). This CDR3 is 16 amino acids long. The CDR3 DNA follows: TGTGCCAGCAGCTTGGTCCCTTCCTCTGGGGCCAACGTCCTGACTTTC. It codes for CASSLVPSSGANVLTF.

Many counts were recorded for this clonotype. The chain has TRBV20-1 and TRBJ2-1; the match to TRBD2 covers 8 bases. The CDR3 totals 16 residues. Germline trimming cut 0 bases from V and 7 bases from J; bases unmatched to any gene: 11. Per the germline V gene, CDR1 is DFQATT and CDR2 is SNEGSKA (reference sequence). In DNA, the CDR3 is TGCAGTGCTAGAGACCATAGGCGGGAGGCAAGTAATGAGCAGTTCTTC. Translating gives CSARDHRREASNEQFF.

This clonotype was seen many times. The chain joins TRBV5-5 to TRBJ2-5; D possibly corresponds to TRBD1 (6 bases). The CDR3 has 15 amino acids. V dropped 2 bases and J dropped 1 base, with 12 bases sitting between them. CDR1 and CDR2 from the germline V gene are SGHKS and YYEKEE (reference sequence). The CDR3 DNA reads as TGTGCCAGCAGCTTACTACAGGGATTCCAAGAGACCCAGTACTTC. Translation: CASSLLQGFQETQYF.